This entry lists 6 T cell receptor beta chains sequenced from one sample in a study of T-cell reconstitution after alpha-beta-depleted transplantation in children. For TCRbeta, the library was prepared with unique molecular identifiers. TCRdb re-called the PCR reads with MiXCR, one entry per CDR3 protein. The data contain approximately 120,000 distinct CDR3 sequences, 8% to 10% of them seen just once; the ten biggest clones take up 20% to 30%. The specimen comprised PBMCs, mostly from graft donor cells, sampled 180 days after TCRalphabeta/CD19-depleted stem cell transplant. The receptor set was obtained from a girl under three years old who had a stem cell transplant for combined immunodeficiency, so the T cells may come from the graft donor.

V gene TRBV10-3 combines with J gene TRBJ2-7; TRBD2 is a possible D gene (6 bases). Trimming stripped 1 base from V and 7 bases from J, with 8 bases between. There are 12 residues in the CDR3. The germline CDR1 and CDR2 sequences are ENHRY and SYGVKD. The DNA of the CDR3 is TGTGCCATCAGTGAGTATCTAGCGGAGCAGTACTTC. Encoded protein: CAISEYLAEQYF.

This clonotype showed up just a few times. V usage is TRBV12-3 or TRBV12-4 and J usage is TRBJ2-5; D call uncertain. V was trimmed by 0 bases and J by 7 bases, leaving 18 bases between them. This CDR3 comprises 16 residues. In nucleotides, the CDR3 is TGTGCCAGCAGTTTAGCGCTTCCCCGAAGAGGCCTGACCCAGTACTTC. Translated, it gives CASSLALPRRGLTQYF.

In its sample, this clonotype was seen a few times. In DNA form, the CDR3 reads TGCAGTGCTGATAGACGGGGTGTCTACGAGCAGTACTTC. This translates into CSADRRGVYEQYF. The chain combines TRBV20-1 with TRBJ2-7, with a tentative D call TRBD2 (5 bases). Germline-derived CDR1 and CDR2 are DFQATT and SNEGSKA (reference sequence). Between the trimmed V and J ends, which lost 5 bases and 3 bases, there was a span of 14 bases. The CDR3 is made up of 13 amino acids.

This clonotype appeared a few times. The chain couples TRBV29-1 to TRBJ1-1; TRBD1 is a possible D gene (5 bases). CDR1 is SQVTM, CDR2 ANQGSEA, per germline. The CDR3 runs to 14 residues. Trimming cost V 3 bases and J 0 bases, with 11 bases left between them. The CDR3 DNA is TGCAGCGTTGACCGGCAACAGGTGAACACTGAAGCTTTCTTT. Protein: CSVDRQQVNTEAFF.

This clonotype was picked up a small number of times. The chain employs TRBV12-3 or TRBV12-4 and TRBJ2-1; TRBD2 is a possible D gene (5 bases). CDR3 length equals 16 residues. Trimming took off 2 bases at V and 7 bases at J, with 18 bases between the two ends. CDR3 nucleotides: TGTGCCAGCAGTTTACGAAGGACCGGGATGGGGAATGAGCAGTTCTTC. It specifies CASSLRRTGMGNEQFF.

The V call is TRBV29-1, the J call TRBJ2-7; 8 nucleotides agree with TRBD1. The J segment lost 0 bases and the V segment lost 4 bases, leaving 17 bases of the junction unmatched. The germline V gene encodes CDR1 SQVTM and CDR2 ANQGSEA. This CDR3 is 18 amino acids long. CDR3 DNA sequence: TGCAGCGTTGGGGTACGGACAGGGAGGAAGGGGAGCTCCTACGAGCAGTACTTC. Residues: CSVGVRTGRKGSSYEQYF.